Included here is one T cell receptor beta chain sequence, with context. The antigen is unknown. The data belong to a study of shared clonotypes between healthy human individuals. Study outcomes and limitations: Larger estimated richness was generally seen in naive subsets than in memory subsets. Among a handful of donors, about 5% of naive CD4 clonotypes were found in common. Clonotype sharing among donors was thought likely to change with sequencing depth.

Free of recent acute infections or vaccinations, the donors were healthy HIV-negative adults. Only in-frame clones appear in the TCRdb table, and some are missing; sequencing was by immunoSEQ multiplex PCR. The data show roughly 2,300,000 clones, 92% seen once. The sequence was collected from a young man in good health. Some clones in this sample may be carry-over from other donors' samples. The sample taken for sequencing was naive CD4+ T cells from PBMCs. Subset: CD45RA+ positively selected.

In DNA, the CDR3 is TGTGCCAGCAGTTCCCCACGAGGAAGAGGGGTCACTGAAGCTTTCTTT. Its protein is CASSSPRGRGVTEAFF. The rearrangement joins TRBV7-8 to TRBJ1-1; possible D gene TRBD1, 5 bases. V was cut by 6 bases and J by 4 bases, with 21 bases left in between. The CDR3 is 16 amino acids. The germline gives CDR1 SGHVS, CDR2 FQNEAQ.